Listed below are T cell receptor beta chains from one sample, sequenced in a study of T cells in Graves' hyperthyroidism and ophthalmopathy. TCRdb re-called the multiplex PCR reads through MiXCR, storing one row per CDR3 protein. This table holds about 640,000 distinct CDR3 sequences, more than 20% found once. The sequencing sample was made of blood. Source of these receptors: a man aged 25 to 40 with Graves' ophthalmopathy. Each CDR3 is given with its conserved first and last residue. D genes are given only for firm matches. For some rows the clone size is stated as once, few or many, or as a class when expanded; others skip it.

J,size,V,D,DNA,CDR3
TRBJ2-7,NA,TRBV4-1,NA,TGCGCCAGCAGCCAAGCCACGACACGCGTCGGAACCTACGAGCAGTACTTC,CASSQATTRVGTYEQYF
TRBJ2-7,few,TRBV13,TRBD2,TGTGCCAGCAGCTTGAGACTAGCTCCGGGCGAGCAGTACTTC,CASSLRLAPGEQYF
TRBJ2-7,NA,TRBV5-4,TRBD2,TGTGCCAGCAGCCCGACCGGGACTAGCGCGAGCTCCTACGAGCAGTACTTC,CASSPTGTSASSYEQYF
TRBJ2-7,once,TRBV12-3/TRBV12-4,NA,TGTGCCAGCAGGCCGGGAGCCTTCTACAATGAGCAGTACTTC,CASRPGAFYNEQYF
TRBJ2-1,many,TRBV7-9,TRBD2,TGTGCCAGCAGCTTAGTCATCGGGGGGGATTACAATGAGCAGTTCTTC,CASSLVIGGDYNEQFF
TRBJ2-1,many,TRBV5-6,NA,TGTGCCAGCAGCTTGACTAGACAGGGGACTAGGGCTAATGAGCAGTTCTTC,CASSLTRQGTRANEQFF
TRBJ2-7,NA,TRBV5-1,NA,TGCGCCAGCAGCTCCCCCGACTCTGCCTACGAGCAGTACTTC,CASSSPDSAYEQYF
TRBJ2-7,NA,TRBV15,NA,TGTGCCACGACACTGCCACCGGACAAGAAGGAGCAGTACTTC,CATTLPPDKKEQYF
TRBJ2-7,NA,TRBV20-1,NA,TGCAGTGCTCAGACAGACTCCTACGAGCAGTACTTC,CSAQTDSYEQYF
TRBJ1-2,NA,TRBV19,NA,TGTGCCAGTAGTAGAAAGAGGGACTATGGCTACACCTTC,CASSRKRDYGYTF
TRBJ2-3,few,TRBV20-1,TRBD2,TGCAGTGCTAGGCCTAGCGGGAGGTGGGATACGCAGTATTTT,CSARPSGRWDTQYF
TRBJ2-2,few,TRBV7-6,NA,TGTGCCAGCAGCCGCACAGCGGTTAACACCGGGGAGCTGTTTTTT,CASSRTAVNTGELFF
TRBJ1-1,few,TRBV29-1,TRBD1,TGCAGCGTCCTACTGTGGGGGGGACAGGCCCGACCTGGGGGTGAAGCTTTCTTT,CSVLLWGGQARPGGEAFF
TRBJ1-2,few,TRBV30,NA,TGTGCCTGGGCCAGGGCTAACTATGGCTACACCTTC,CAWARANYGYTF
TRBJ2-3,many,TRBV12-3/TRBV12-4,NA,TGTGCCAGCAAGGAGGCAGACACAGATACGCAGTATTTT,CASKEADTDTQYF
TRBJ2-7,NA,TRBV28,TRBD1,TGTGCCACCAGACAGGGGAGTTTTCGGAACGAGCAGTACTTC,CATRQGSFRNEQYF
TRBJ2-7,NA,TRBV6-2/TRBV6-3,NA,TGTGCCAGCAGTTACTCGGGGACGGGATTAACCTACGAGCAGTACTTC,CASSYSGTGLTYEQYF
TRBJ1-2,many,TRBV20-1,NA,TGCAGTGCTAGGACTAGCGGGAACTATGGCTACACCTTC,CSARTSGNYGYTF
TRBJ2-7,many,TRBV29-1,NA,TGCAGCGTTCGAGCAGGGCCTAGGACCTACGAGCAGTACTTC,CSVRAGPRTYEQYF
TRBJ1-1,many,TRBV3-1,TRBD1,TGTGCCAGCAGCCAAGAAACAGGGGAGTCTGAAGCTTTCTTT,CASSQETGESEAFF
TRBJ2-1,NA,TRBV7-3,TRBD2,TGTGCCAGCAGCTTAAAGACTAGCGCCCGAATGAATGAGCAGTTCTTC,CASSLKTSARMNEQFF
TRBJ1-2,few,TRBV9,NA,TGTGCCAGCAGCGTAGTGCCAGGGGAGGTAAACTATGGCTACACCTTC,CASSVVPGEVNYGYTF
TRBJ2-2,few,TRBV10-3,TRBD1,TGTGCCATCAGTGAGCCAGGACAGGGGGCCGGGAACACCGGGGAGCTGTTTTTT,CAISEPGQGAGNTGELFF
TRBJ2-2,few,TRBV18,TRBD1,TGTGCCAGCTCACCACGACAGGGTCCGAACACCGGGGAGCTGTTTTTT,CASSPRQGPNTGELFF
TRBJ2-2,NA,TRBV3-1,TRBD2,TGTGCCAGCAGTCACGGACTAGCGGGAGGGAGCACCGGGGAGCTGTTTTTT,CASSHGLAGGSTGELFF
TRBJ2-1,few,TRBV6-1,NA,TGTGCCAGCAGAGGGGGGGCAGGGAGGGACAATGAGCAGTTCTTC,CASRGGAGRDNEQFF
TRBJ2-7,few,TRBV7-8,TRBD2,TGTGCCAGCAGTGAGCCCGGGACTAGCGGGAGTAGGGGGTCCTACGAGCAGTACTTC,CASSEPGTSGSRGSYEQYF
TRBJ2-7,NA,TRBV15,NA,TGTGCCACCAGCTTCGGACAGTCATACGAGCAGTACTTC,CATSFGQSYEQYF
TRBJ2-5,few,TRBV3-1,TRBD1,TGTGCCAGCAGGTGGACAGGGGACGGGGAGACCCAGTACTTC,CASRWTGDGETQYF
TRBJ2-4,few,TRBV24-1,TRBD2,TGTGCCACCAGTGATGAGGGACTAGCGGGGGCCAAAAACATTCAGTACTTC,CATSDEGLAGAKNIQYF
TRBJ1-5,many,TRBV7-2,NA,TGTGCCAGCAGCTCTCAAAATCAGCCCCAGCATTTT,CASSSQNQPQHF
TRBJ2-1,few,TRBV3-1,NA,TGTGCCAGCAGCCAAGTAGCCATGAAGTACAATGAGCAGTTCTTC,CASSQVAMKYNEQFF
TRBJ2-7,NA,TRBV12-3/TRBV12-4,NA,TGTGCCAGCAGTCCCACGGACGGACCCTACGAGCAGCACTTC,CASSPTDGPYEQHF
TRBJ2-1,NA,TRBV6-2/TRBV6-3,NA,TGTGCCAGCACGGACGGGATCAATGAGCAGTTCTTC,CASTDGINEQFF
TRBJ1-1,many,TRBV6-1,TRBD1,TGTGCCAGCAGCAACCGGGACAGGGGATGGGGAACTGAAGCTTTCTTT,CASSNRDRGWGTEAFF
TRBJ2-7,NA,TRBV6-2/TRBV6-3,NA,TGTGCCAGCGGATCTTTAGGCAGGGGCTACGAGCAGTACTTC,CASGSLGRGYEQYF
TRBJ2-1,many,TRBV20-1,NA,TGCAGTGCTAGAAGCCTAAGCCCCACGGGCAATGAGCAGTTCTTC,CSARSLSPTGNEQFF
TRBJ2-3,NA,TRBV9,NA,TGTGCCAGCAGCGCAACCGGGACCCCGGCCGATACGCAGTATTTT,CASSATGTPADTQYF
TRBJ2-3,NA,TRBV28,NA,TGTGCCAGCACAGCGGAACAGGTACTCTTTCCGCAGTATTTT,CASTAEQVLFPQYF
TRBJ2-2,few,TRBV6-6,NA,TGTGCCAGCAGTTACTCCTCAGGGGAAGCCGGGGAGCTGTTTTTT,CASSYSSGEAGELFF
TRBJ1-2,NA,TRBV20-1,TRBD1,TGCAGTGCCGACGACAGGGGAGACTATGGCTACACCTTC,CSADDRGDYGYTF
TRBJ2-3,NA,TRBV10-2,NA,TGCGCCAGCAGTGATAGGGACGACCTGTACACAGATACGCAGTATTTT,CASSDRDDLYTDTQYF
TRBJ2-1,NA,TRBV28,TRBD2,TGCGCCAGCAGCGGACTAGCGGGAGGTCCCAATGAGCAGTTCTTC,CASSGLAGGPNEQFF
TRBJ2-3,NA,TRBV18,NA,TGTGCCAGCTCACCCCTCGGGACACGCACCACAGATACGCAGTATTTT,CASSPLGTRTTDTQYF
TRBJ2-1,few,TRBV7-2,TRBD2,TGTGCCAGCAGCTCACTAGCGGGAGGAGGCCATGAGCAGTTCTTC,CASSSLAGGGHEQFF
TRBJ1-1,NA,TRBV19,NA,TGTGCCAGTAGTATTAAGGCCGCATCCACTGAAGCTTTCTTT,CASSIKAASTEAFF
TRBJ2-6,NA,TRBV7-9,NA,TGTGCCAGCAGCTTACCAGGGTACACTGGGGCCAACGTCCTGACTTTC,CASSLPGYTGANVLTF
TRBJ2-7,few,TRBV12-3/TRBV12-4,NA,TGTGCCAGCAGTTTAGTAGCAATGAGCTCCTACGAGCAGTACTTC,CASSLVAMSSYEQYF
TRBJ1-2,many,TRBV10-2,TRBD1,TGCGCCAGCACTTTCGGACAGGCGAGCTATGGCTACACCTTC,CASTFGQASYGYTF
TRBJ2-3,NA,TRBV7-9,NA,TGTGCCAGCAGCTTAGCTACAAGGGTTGCCACAGATACGCAGTATTTT,CASSLATRVATDTQYF
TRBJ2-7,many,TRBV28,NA,TGTGCCAGCAGTGTGGGAGGGACAGAGGCCTACGAGCAGTACTTC,CASSVGGTEAYEQYF
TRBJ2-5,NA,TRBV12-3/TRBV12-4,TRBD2,TGTGCCAGCAGCCTCGGGACTAGCCGAGCGGCCCAGTACTTC,CASSLGTSRAAQYF
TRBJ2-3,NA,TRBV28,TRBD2,TGTGCCAGCAGTGAGCGGGAGGGGTATATAAATACGCAGTATTTT,CASSEREGYINTQYF
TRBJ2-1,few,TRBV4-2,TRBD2,TGTGCCAGCAGCCATTATGGGACTAGCGGGGGTCCTGAGCAGTTCTTC,CASSHYGTSGGPEQFF
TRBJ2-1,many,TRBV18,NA,TGTGCCAGCTCACTGAGGGGGGCCGGTGATGAGCAGTTCTTC,CASSLRGAGDEQFF
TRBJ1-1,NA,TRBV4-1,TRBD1,TGCGCCAGCAGCCAGGCGGCCGGGACAGGGTACGCAGCTTTCTTT,CASSQAAGTGYAAFF
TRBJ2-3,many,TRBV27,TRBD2,TGTGCCAGCAGTTTCGTAGCGGGAGCCCCAGATACGCAGTATTTT,CASSFVAGAPDTQYF